A selection of T cell receptor beta chains follows, all from one sample in a study of blood T cell repertoires in COVID-19. The assay was immunoSEQ multiplex PCR, and TCRdb's table has in-frame clones only and misses some. The sample includes about 180,000 clones, around 89% of them seen just once. What was sequenced was peripheral blood. All receptors come from a woman in her 30s with acute or convalescent COVID-19. CDR3s include the opening cysteine and the closing phenylalanine or tryptophan. The order of the fields is D gene, clone size, V gene, J gene, CDR3 DNA, CDR3 protein. D genes are given only for firm matches. For some rows the clone size is stated as once, few or many, or as a class when expanded; others skip it.

TRBD2	.	TRBV6-5	TRBJ2-1	TGTGCCACGTTGATAGCGGGTGGGAATGAGCAGTTCTTC	CATLIAGGNEQFF
TRBD1	.	TRBV28	TRBJ2-7	TGTGCCAGCTGGGACAGGGGCTACGAGCAGTACTTC	CASWDRGYEQYF
.	.	TRBV4-1	TRBJ2-1	TGCGCCAGCAGCCAATTCCCTCGCCGGGGTTCTTTTTCCTACAATGAGCAGTTCTTC	CASSQFPRRGSFSYNEQFF
TRBD1	.	TRBV2	TRBJ1-1	TGTGCCAGCAGTAACGGACAGGCGGGCAGAGGTGAAGCTTTCTTT	CASSNGQAGRGEAFF
.	.	TRBV12-3/TRBV12-4	TRBJ1-5	TGTGCCAGCAGAAACGCAATGACATTTGAGCATTTT	CASRNAMTFEHF
.	few	TRBV11-2	TRBJ2-7	TGTGCCAGCAGCCTTTACTACGAGCAGTACTTC	CASSLYYEQYF
.	.	TRBV4-2	TRBJ2-7	TGTGCCAGCAGCCAAGATTACAGAAAAAGCTACGAGCAGTACTTC	CASSQDYRKSYEQYF
TRBD1	.	TRBV7-8	TRBJ1-5	TGTGCCAGCAGCTTGGGACAGGGATGGGATCAGCCCCAGCATTTT	CASSLGQGWDQPQHF
.	.	TRBV16	TRBJ1-5	TGTGCCAGCAGTGCAAGGGCCGGGAGTAATCAGCCCCAGCATTTT	CASSARAGSNQPQHF
.	.	TRBV6-2/TRBV6-3	TRBJ2-7	TGTGCCAGCAGTTACTCACTCGAGCCACCTACAGGGCAGTATTTC	CASSYSLEPPTGQYF
.	.	TRBV5-8	TRBJ2-3	TGTGCCAGCAGCTTGGCAGGCGCGGGGAACACAGATACGCAGTATTTT	CASSLAGAGNTDTQYF
TRBD2	.	TRBV5-1	TRBJ2-2	TGCGCCAGCAGCAGTAACAGCGGGAGGGGCACCGGGGAGCTGTTTTTT	CASSSNSGRGTGELFF
.	.	TRBV20-1	TRBJ1-1	TGCAGCAGGAAGGGGGACACTGAAGCTTTCTTT	CSRKGDTEAFF
.	once	TRBV30	TRBJ2-7	TGTGCCTTGGCCTTTGCGGGTTTAGGATCCTACGAGCAGTACTTC	CALAFAGLGSYEQYF
.	.	TRBV12-3/TRBV12-4	TRBJ1-2	TGTGCCAGCCTCCCCGAAGGGAGGGCTGGCTACACCTTC	CASLPEGRAGYTF
TRBD1	.	TRBV11-2	TRBJ2-7	TGTGCCAGCAGCTTAAGGGACAGCCTCTACGAGCAGTACTTC	CASSLRDSLYEQYF
TRBD1	few	TRBV19	TRBJ2-3	TGTGCCAGTAGTGCCGACAGGGTACGGACAGATACGCAGTATTTT	CASSADRVRTDTQYF
.	.	TRBV18	TRBJ1-1	TGTGCCAGCTCACCACGGGGCACCTTGAACACTGAAGCTTTCTTT	CASSPRGTLNTEAFF
TRBD2	.	TRBV11-2	TRBJ2-3	TGTGCCAGCAGCCTTACTAGCGGAGGGACTCCAGATACGCAGTATTTT	CASSLTSGGTPDTQYF
.	.	TRBV19	TRBJ1-3	TGTGCCACAGGGCCCCTCCTCTCTGGAAACACCATATATTTT	CATGPLLSGNTIYF
.	.	TRBV6-5	TRBJ2-7	TGTGCCAGCAGTTACTCGGGGGGAACCTCGTGGGAGCAGTACTTC	CASSYSGGTSWEQYF
.	.	TRBV7-2	TRBJ1-1	TGTGCCAGCAGCTTCGGGGGGAACACTGAAGCTTTCTTT	CASSFGGNTEAFF
TRBD1	.	TRBV6-1	TRBJ1-2	TGTGCCAGCAGTGAAGCTACAGGGGTACGGTATGGCTACACCTTC	CASSEATGVRYGYTF
.	once	TRBV7-8	TRBJ2-1	TGTGCCAGCAGCTTAGCGGGAGGTGAGCAGTTCTTC	CASSLAGGEQFF